One sample yielded the 10 T cell receptor beta chains listed below, sequenced in a study of T cell responses to AZD1222 COVID-19 vaccine (dated by TCRdb to the early 2020s). The time point label for this specimen denotes: baseline before first vaccination. The library was made by the immunoSEQ multiplex PCR assay. In TCRdb, the immuneACCESS table is reduced to in-frame sequences with V and J assigned. These tables do not hold every clone; where another copy was compared, an unresolved V gene accounts for under half, and the others remain unexplained. The sample yields tens of thousands of clones; around 88% were counted once. Clones ranked in the top ten supply 15% to 20% of the sample. The material was peripheral blood, obtained on day 0 of AZD1222 vaccination. These receptors all come from an adult in good health.

CDR3 nucleotides: TGTGCCAGCAGCAAGACAGTTGTCGGGTCGGAAAAACTGTTTTTT. Translation: CASSKTVVGSEKLFF. The chain has TRBV2 and TRBJ1-4, with D maybe TRBD1 (5 bases). The germline V and J ends were trimmed by 6 bases and 8 bases, with 19 bases remaining between them. The CDR3 loop spans 15 amino acids. Per germline, CDR1 SNHLY and CDR2 FYNNEI.

The rearrangement joins TRBV19 to TRBJ1-5, with 7 bases matching TRBD1. V was pared by 9 bases and J by 4 bases, with 12 bases of the junction left unmatched. Germline values: CDR1 LNHDA, CDR2 SQIVND (reference sequence). This CDR3 has 15 amino acids. In nucleotides, the CDR3 is TGTGCCAGCGCGCTGAATCCAGGGGGGAATCAGCCCCAGCATTTT. Translating gives CASALNPGGNQPQHF.

This clone was recorded a few times. The chain employs TRBV19 and TRBJ2-2, with 10 bases lining up with TRBD1. Per germline, CDR1 LNHDA and CDR2 SQIVND (reference sequence). V shed 2 bases, J shed 4 bases, and the junction held 1 base outside the gene matches. The CDR3 is made up of 15 amino acids. CDR3: CASSIRTGGTGELFF. Written as DNA, the CDR3 is TGTGCCAGTAGTATAAGGACAGGGGGCACCGGGGAGCTGTTTTTT.

The chain joins TRBV6-5 to TRBJ2-3; TRBD2 matches 8 bases. Looked up from germline, CDR1 is MNHEY and CDR2 is SVGAGI. This CDR3 spans 12 amino acids. CDR3 residues: CPTSGSTDTQYF. CDR3 in DNA: TGTCCTACTAGCGGTAGCACAGATACGCAGTATTTT.

This clone was seen a handful of times. CDR3 DNA sequence: TGTGCCAGCAGTAGCCGGGAAGGGGAGAACTATGGCTACACCTTC. It codes for CASSSREGENYGYTF. The genes are TRBV13 and TRBJ1-2; D may be TRBD1 (5 bases). CDR1 and CDR2 (germline): PRHDT, FYEKMQ (reference sequence). The V end lost 6 bases, the J end lost 2 bases, and 16 bases lay between the germline ends. The CDR3 length is 15 residues.

J is TRBJ2-1 and V is TRBV11-3; TRBD2 aligns across 8 bases. Germline V lookup: CDR1 SGHNT, CDR2 YENEEA. The V gene end was trimmed by 4 bases and the J gene end by 2 bases; junction bases not matched to a gene: 4. This CDR3 spans 15 amino acids. The CDR3 reads CASSSAGAPYNEQFF. The CDR3 DNA reads as TGTGCCAGCAGCTCAGCGGGAGCCCCCTACAATGAGCAGTTCTTC.

The rearrangement links TRBV7-8 to TRBJ2-7; 7 nucleotides match TRBD2. The germline V gene has CDR1 SGHVS and CDR2 FQNEAQ. With V trimmed by 0 bases and J by 1 base, 0 bases remained unmatched. CDR3 size: 14 residues. CDR3 bases: TGTGCCAGCAGCTTAGCGCGGGGGTCCTACGAGCAGTACTTC. Its translation: CASSLARGSYEQYF.

The chain uses TRBV28 and TRBJ1-1; unclear D gene. Per germline, CDR1 MDHEN and CDR2 SYDVKM. This CDR3 has 12 amino acids. The germline V and J ends were trimmed by 3 bases and 7 bases, with 9 bases remaining between them. The CDR3 region is CASSFGSGEAFF. The CDR3 nucleotides are TGTGCCAGCAGTTTTGGGTCCGGTGAAGCTTTCTTT.

This chain joins TRBV28 and TRBJ1-2, with a possible D match to TRBD1 (6 bases). CDR1 and CDR2 from the germline V gene are MDHEN and SYDVKM. Deletions cut 1 base from V and 7 bases from J, with 16 bases between. The CDR3 contains 15 residues. The CDR3 DNA reads as TGTGCCAGCAGTTTATTGAGGTGCAGGGGCTGTGGCTACACCTTC. Translated, it gives CASSLLRCRGCGYTF.

In its sample, this clone was seen a few times. The chain combines TRBV2 with TRBJ1-2, with 7 nucleotides matching TRBD1. The CDR3 contains 13 residues. J gave up 0 bases and V 8 bases, and 3 bases lay outside the gene matches. Germline CDR1 reads SNHLY; CDR2 reads FYNNEI. CDR3 in amino acids: CASSGTANYGYTF. DNA for the CDR3: TGTGCCAGCTCCGGGACAGCTAACTATGGCTACACCTTC.